Listed below are T cell receptor beta chains from one sample, sequenced in a study of cytomegalovirus exposure and HLA in healthy donors. Clones were read by immunoSEQ multiplex PCR, and TCRdb kept only the in-frame ones, dropping some. Of some 130,000 clones detected, 81% appear once; the ten largest clones hold about 0.75%. Sequencing input: PBMCs. The source of these receptors is a man aged 18-30 years in good health and CMV-seronegative. CDR3s include the opening cysteine and the closing phenylalanine or tryptophan. Fields, in order: clone size, D gene, V gene, J gene, CDR3 protein, CDR3 DNA. D genes are given only for firm matches. A clone size is listed for some rows: how often the clone was seen (once, few, many), or a class if it is expanded.

clone_size: -; d_call: TRBD2; v_call: TRBV5-6; j_call: TRBJ2-1; cdr3_aa: CASSLQFSGGAYNEQFF; cdr3_nt: TGTGCCAGCAGCTTACAATTCAGCGGGGGGGCCTACAATGAGCAGTTCTTC
clone_size: -; d_call: -; v_call: TRBV27; j_call: TRBJ2-3; cdr3_aa: CASSLSFADTQYF; cdr3_nt: TGTGCCAGCAGTTTATCGTTCGCAGATACGCAGTATTTT
clone_size: -; d_call: TRBD1; v_call: TRBV9; j_call: TRBJ1-3; cdr3_aa: CASTEEGAGGNTIYF; cdr3_nt: TGTGCCAGCACCGAAGAGGGGGCCGGTGGAAACACCATATATTTT
clone_size: -; d_call: TRBD1; v_call: TRBV7-2; j_call: TRBJ2-5; cdr3_aa: CASSFRQGAETQYF; cdr3_nt: TGTGCCAGCAGCTTCCGGCAGGGGGCAGAGACCCAGTACTTC
clone_size: few; d_call: -; v_call: TRBV27; j_call: TRBJ1-1; cdr3_aa: CASRVRLVNTEAFF; cdr3_nt: TGTGCCAGCAGAGTCCGGTTGGTGAACACTGAAGCTTTCTTT
clone_size: -; d_call: -; v_call: TRBV6-5; j_call: TRBJ1-2; cdr3_aa: CASSSRRTDGYTF; cdr3_nt: TGTGCCAGCAGTTCCCGTCGGACAGATGGCTACACCTTC
clone_size: -; d_call: -; v_call: TRBV6-5; j_call: TRBJ2-2; cdr3_aa: CATQTQYTGELFF; cdr3_nt: TGTGCCACTCAAACACAGTACACCGGGGAGCTGTTTTTT
clone_size: -; d_call: -; v_call: TRBV6-1; j_call: TRBJ1-5; cdr3_aa: CASRDSINQPQHF; cdr3_nt: TGTGCCAGCAGAGACAGCATCAATCAGCCCCAGCATTTT
clone_size: few; d_call: TRBD2; v_call: TRBV5-6; j_call: TRBJ2-1; cdr3_aa: CASSWVAAGGYNEQFF; cdr3_nt: TGTGCCAGCAGCTGGGTGGCTGCGGGGGGGTACAATGAGCAGTTCTTC
clone_size: -; d_call: TRBD1; v_call: TRBV29-1; j_call: TRBJ2-2; cdr3_aa: CSVVDRGQDGELFF; cdr3_nt: TGCAGCGTTGTGGACAGGGGGCAGGACGGGGAGCTGTTTTTT
clone_size: -; d_call: -; v_call: TRBV29-1; j_call: TRBJ1-4; cdr3_aa: CSVRLRGGRGNEKLFF; cdr3_nt: TGCAGCGTTCGATTGCGGGGGGGACGGGGTAATGAAAAACTGTTTTTT
clone_size: -; d_call: -; v_call: TRBV19; j_call: TRBJ1-1; cdr3_aa: CASKGTLNTEAFF; cdr3_nt: TGTGCCAGTAAGGGGACTTTGAACACTGAAGCTTTCTTT
clone_size: -; d_call: TRBD1; v_call: TRBV13; j_call: TRBJ2-7; cdr3_aa: CASSRQGIYEQYF; cdr3_nt: TGTGCCAGCAGCCGACAGGGAATCTACGAGCAGTACTTC